This T cell receptor beta chain appears in the sequencing data of a study of OX40 agonist ivuxolimab in advanced cancers. Broader study findings: Partial responders receiving 0.1-3.0 mg/kg showed among the lowest clonal expansion. CD8+ T cells were the subset that, on average, had more expanded clones than CD4+.

Only in-frame clones appear in the TCRdb table, and some are missing; sequencing was by immunoSEQ multiplex PCR. The data hold some 73,000 clones, with roughly 85% observed a single time. Notes on this clone: The target antigen is unknown. Other DNA sequences in the same sample also yield this CDR3.

In germline, CDR1 is LNHDA, CDR2 SQIVND (reference sequence). CDR3 length: 14 residues. Trimming cost V 4 bases and J 0 bases; bases outside gene matches: 2. V is TRBV19 and J is TRBJ1-2, with 7 bases matching TRBD1. The sequences come from CD4+ or CD8+ T cells sorted from blood, collected in a trial of the OX40 agonist ivuxolimab. The TCR originated in an adult with an advanced solid tumor such as melanoma, head and neck, liver or kidney cancer. The CDR3 sequence is CASSTQGTNYGYTF. In DNA form, the CDR3 reads TGTGCCAGTAGTACACAGGGGACTAACTATGGCTACACCTTC.